Each of the 18 T cell receptor beta chains below was sequenced from the same sample in a study of blood T cell repertoires in COVID-19. Sequencing used immunoSEQ multiplex PCR; TCRdb keeps in-frame clones, though not all of them. The table shows about 220,000 clones, with 65% to 90% occurring only once. The sample comprised peripheral blood. These receptors were taken from a woman in her 70s with acute or convalescent COVID-19.

The V and J genes are TRBV19 and TRBJ2-5; D ambiguous. Germline CDR1 is LNHDA and CDR2 is SQIVND (reference sequence). The V end lost 3 bases, the J end lost 5 bases, and 13 bases lay between the germline ends. The CDR3 is made up of 14 amino acids. CDR3 DNA: TGTGCCAGTAGTATCATAGAGAGATGGGAGACCCAGTACTTC. As protein: CASSIIERWETQYF. Filled out from reference TRBV19 and TRBJ2-5, the complete variable domain reads DGGITQSPKYLFRKEGQNVTLSCEQNLNHDAMYWYRQDPGQGLRLIYYSQIVNDFQKGDIAEGYSVSREKKESFPLTVTSAQKNPTAFYLCASSIIERWETQYFGPGTRLLVL.

The CDR3 region is CASSQQAFDTEAFF. DNA for the CDR3: TGCGCCAGCAGCCAGCAGGCTTTCGACACTGAAGCTTTCTTT. The chain recombines TRBV4-1 with TRBJ1-1; D is unresolved. Germline CDR1 MGHRA, CDR2 YSYEKL. V was trimmed by 3 bases and J by 3 bases, leaving 11 bases between them. The CDR3 length is 14 residues.

This clone was counted once. The chain employs TRBV10-3 and TRBJ1-3; tentative D call: TRBD1 (6 bases). V lost 6 bases and J 2 bases, leaving 11 bases between the germline ends. The germline gives CDR1 ENHRY, CDR2 SYGVKD. The CDR3 runs to 14 residues. The CDR3 loop is CAIRSDRAGNTIYF. The CDR3 DNA reads as TGTGCCATCAGATCGGACAGAGCTGGAAACACCATATATTTT.

This clone was observed a single time. The chain combines TRBV19 with TRBJ2-7; tentative D call: TRBD1 (6 bases). Germline loops: CDR1 LNHDA, CDR2 SQIVND (reference sequence). CDR3 length: 14 residues. Trimming took off 2 bases at V and 6 bases at J, with 14 bases between the two ends. The DNA for the CDR3 is TGTGCCAGTAGTATAACAGGGAAGAAAGGCGAGCAGTACTTC. Encoded protein: CASSITGKKGEQYF.

The genes are TRBV19 and TRBJ1-5, with D perhaps TRBD1 (6 bases). The CDR3 runs to 16 residues. The germline V gene encodes CDR1 LNHDA and CDR2 SQIVND (reference sequence). Deletions cut 4 bases from V and 0 bases from J, with 13 bases between. The CDR3 DNA is TGTGCCAGTAGTACAACAGGGCGTTATAGCAATCAGCCCCAGCATTTT. This encodes CASSTTGRYSNQPQHF.

The V call is TRBV7-2, the J call TRBJ2-7; D is ambiguous. V lost 5 bases and J lost 2, with 10 bases in between. Per germline, CDR1 SGHTA and CDR2 FQGNSA. CDR3 length: 13 residues. This CDR3 is CASSTRPPYEQYF. The CDR3 DNA follows: TGTGCCAGCAGCACACGTCCCCCCTACGAGCAGTACTTC.

This clone was counted a single time. This CDR3 is also generated by other DNA sequences in the sample. V is TRBV7-2 and J is TRBJ1-6, with D tentatively TRBD1 (5 bases). The germline V gene encodes CDR1 SGHTA and CDR2 FQGNSA. Deletions cut 5 bases from V and 2 bases from J, with 10 bases between. CDR3 size: 15 residues. This CDR3 reads CASSPGGPYNSPLHF. The DNA for the CDR3 is TGTGCCAGCAGCCCCGGGGGACCCTATAATTCACCCCTCCACTTT.

The CDR3 DNA is TGTGCCAGCAGCGTAATAGGGACAGGGTCCTCCTACGAGCAGTACTTC. It is translated as CASSVIGTGSSYEQYF. The V call is TRBV9, the J call TRBJ2-7; 9 positions match TRBD1. This CDR3 region has 16 residues. Trimming at V came to 1 base and at J to 0 bases, leaving 5 bases not matched to a gene. Germline V lookup: CDR1 SGDLS, CDR2 YYNGEE. The full variable domain, its missing parts supplied by reference TRBV9 and TRBJ2-7, is DSGVTQTPKHLITATGQRVTLRCSPRSGDLSVYWYQQSLDQGLQFLIQYYNGEERAKGNILERFSAQQFPDLHSELNLSSLELGDSALYFCASSVIGTGSSYEQYFGPGTRLTVT.

The chain links TRBV4-3 to TRBJ2-2, with 16 bases aligning to TRBD2. J was trimmed by 6 bases and V by 3 bases; bases with no gene match: 4. This CDR3 contains 17 residues. Per the germline V gene, CDR1 is LGHNA and CDR2 is YSLEER. DNA for the CDR3: TGCGCCAGCAGCCAGGGACTAGCGGGGGGGCCTTCCGGGGAGCTGTTTTTT. Its translation: CASSQGLAGGPSGELFF.

V gene TRBV15 combines with J gene TRBJ2-7; D may be TRBD2 (6 bases). Trimming cost V 0 bases and J 3 bases, with 9 bases left between them. Per germline, CDR1 LNHNV and CDR2 YYDKDF (reference sequence). The CDR3 runs to 14 residues. CDR3 sequence: CATSRDPGVYEQYF. The CDR3 DNA reads as TGTGCCACCAGCAGAGATCCGGGAGTCTACGAGCAGTACTTC.

V is TRBV5-1 and J is TRBJ1-1, with 7 bases fitting TRBD1. Germline V CDR1 and CDR2: SGHRS, YFSETQ. V was clipped by 0 bases and J by 10 bases; unmatched bases: 3. The CDR3 runs 12 residues. The CDR3 sequence: CASSLEGDRAFF. In nucleotides, the CDR3 is TGCGCCAGCAGCTTGGAAGGGGACAGAGCTTTCTTT.

This chain links TRBV7-8 with TRBJ2-3; 8 positions match TRBD2. The germline V gene has CDR1 SGHVS and CDR2 FQNEAQ. Losses at the gene ends were 6 bases for V and 2 bases for J; bases not matched to a gene: 10. This CDR3 is built from 16 residues. CDR3 nucleotide sequence: TGTGCCAGCAGTGGTGAAGTAGCGGGGAACACAGATACGCAGTATTTT. Protein product: CASSGEVAGNTDTQYF. Based on the CDR3 plus reference TRBV7-8 and TRBJ2-3, the full variable domain is GAGVSQSPRYKVAKRGQDVALRCDPISGHVSLFWYQQALGQGPEFLTYFQNEAQLDKSGLPSDRFFAERPEGSVSTLKIQRTQQEDSAVYLCASSGEVAGNTDTQYFGPGTRLTVL.

This chain joins TRBV18 and TRBJ2-1; perhaps TRBD1 as D (6 bases). V was clipped by 4 bases and J by 5 bases, with 12 bases between them. CDR3 length: 14 residues. Germline CDR1 is KGHSH and CDR2 is LQKENI. CDR3 in DNA: TGTGCCAGCTCACTTAGACAGGATAACAATGAGCAGTTCTTC. Its protein product is CASSLRQDNNEQFF.

A single count supports this clone. The chain employs TRBV30 and TRBJ1-1, with 8 bases fitting TRBD1. The CDR3 totals 15 residues. V shed 0 bases, J shed 4 bases, and the junction held 7 bases outside the gene matches. CDR1 GTSNPN and CDR2 SVGIG come from the germline V gene (reference sequence). The CDR3 reads CAWSVAGRGPTEAFF. Here the CDR3 DNA reads TGTGCCTGGAGTGTAGCCGGCAGGGGGCCCACTGAAGCTTTCTTT.

V usage is TRBV6-1 and J usage is TRBJ2-5, with D possibly being TRBD2 (7 bases). The CDR3 totals 16 residues. CDR1 and CDR2 from the germline V gene are MNHNS and SASEGT. Trimming stripped 2 bases from V and 2 bases from J, with 15 bases between. Written as DNA, the CDR3 is TGTGCCAGCAGTGAATATGACGGGGGGCAGCAAGAGACCCAGTACTTC. It is translated as CASSEYDGGQQETQYF.

The chain has TRBV7-9 and TRBJ2-7, with D possibly matching TRBD2 (5 bases). The V end was cut by 6 bases, the J end by 5 bases, with 14 bases between. CDR1 SEHNR and CDR2 FQNEAQ come from the germline V gene (reference sequence). The CDR3 length is 13 residues. In DNA, the CDR3 is TGTGCCAGCAGTCCGGGATATCTGGACGAGCAGTACTTC. This sequence encodes CASSPGYLDEQYF.

This clone was recorded only once. The rearrangement joins TRBV6-5 to TRBJ1-1; D uncertain. Germline loops: CDR1 MNHEY, CDR2 SVGAGI. The CDR3 sequence is 13 residues long. V was clipped by 7 bases and J by 0 bases, with 9 bases between them. As DNA, the CDR3 is TGTGCCAGCATTCTACTACTGAACACTGAAGCTTTCTTT. Protein product: CASILLLNTEAFF.

The rearrangement links TRBV7-9 to TRBJ1-2; D possibly corresponds to TRBD1 (6 bases). The CDR3 has 13 residues. V was trimmed by 6 bases and J by 3 bases, leaving 11 bases between them. Germline CDR1 SEHNR, CDR2 FQNEAQ (reference sequence). Here the CDR3 DNA reads TGTGCCAGCAGTTGGACAGACCACTATGGCTACACCTTC. This sequence encodes CASSWTDHYGYTF. The variable domain in full, with the rest retrieved from reference TRBV7-9 and TRBJ1-2, is DTGVSQNPRHKITKRGQNVTFRCDPISEHNRLYWYRQTLGQGPEFLTYFQNEAQLEKSRLLSDRFSAERPKGSFSTLEIQRTEQGDSAMYLCASSWTDHYGYTFGSGTRLTVV.